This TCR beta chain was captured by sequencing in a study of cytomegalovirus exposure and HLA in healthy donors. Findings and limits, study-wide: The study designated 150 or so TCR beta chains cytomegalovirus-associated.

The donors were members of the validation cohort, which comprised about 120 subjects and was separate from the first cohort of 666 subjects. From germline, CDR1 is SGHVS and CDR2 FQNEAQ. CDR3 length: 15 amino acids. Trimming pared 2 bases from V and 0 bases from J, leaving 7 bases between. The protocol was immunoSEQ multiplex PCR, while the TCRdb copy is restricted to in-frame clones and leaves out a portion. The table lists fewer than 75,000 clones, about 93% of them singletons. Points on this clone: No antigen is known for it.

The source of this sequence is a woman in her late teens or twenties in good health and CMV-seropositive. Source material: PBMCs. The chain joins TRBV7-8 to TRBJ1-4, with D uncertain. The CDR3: CASSLRDTTNEKLFF. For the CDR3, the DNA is TGTGCCAGCAGCTTACGGGATACAACTAATGAAAAACTGTTTTTT.